This T cell receptor beta chain was identified in a study of blood T cells in healthy people across ages. Looking at the study overall: Template switching retrieved approximately one barcoded beta molecule for each two T cells. Whole-study findings and limits: Among long-lived donors, naive CD4+ cells were more numerous and diversity higher than in aged donors. There was no known CMV status for donors, so expanded clonotype changes were possibly confounded.

Primed by a sample-barcoded 5' primer and a J-beta primer mix, a second PCR proceeded for about 6 to 11 cycles. TCRdb processed the 5' RACE reads anew with MiXCR; each CDR3 protein has one entry. The sample includes approximately 600,000 distinct CDR3 sequences, around three fifths of them seen just once. PBMCs were isolated at a quantity of at least 6.5 million per sample. The sample holds a few counts of this clonotype. Its antigen is unidentified. This CDR3 region has 15 residues. In germline, CDR1 is SGHTA, CDR2 FQGNSA. The ends were cut back, 4 bases at V and 3 bases at J, with 16 bases in the middle.

The rearrangement uses TRBV7-2 and TRBJ2-7; a weak D match, TRBD2 (5 bases). The clonotype originates from a man aged 55 to 70 in good health. Sequenced material: blood. In nucleotides, the CDR3 is TGTGCCAGCAGCTCCACGGCGGGCCGAAACTACGAGCAGTACTTC. This sequence encodes CASSSTAGRNYEQYF.